This passage covers 17 T cell receptor beta chains from one sample sequenced in a study of Graves' ophthalmopathy and Graves' hyperthyroidism. TCR beta CDR3 regions were amplified from RNA transcripts. First-round RT-PCR with HTBI primers preceded a second-round multiplex PCR. TCRdb re-called the multiplex PCR reads with MiXCR, one entry per CDR3 protein. The sample has around 1,000,000 distinct CDR3 sequences; approximately 35% are singletons. Sequenced: peripheral blood or thyroid tissue (not recorded which). The receptor source for this set is an adult man with Graves' hyperthyroidism.

The chain is built from TRBV10-1 and TRBJ2-7, with 9 bases lining up with TRBD2. The ends lost 5 bases at V and 5 bases at J; junction bases unmatched: 7. Germline V gene data show CDR1 as WNHNN and CDR2 as SYGVQD (reference sequence). The CDR3 is made up of 14 amino acids. CDR3 in amino acids: CASSTGVAGDEQYF. CDR3 sequence (DNA): TGCGCCAGCAGTACAGGGGTAGCGGGAGACGAGCAGTACTTC.

The sample holds a few counts of this clonotype. At one end the junction does not follow the germline gene, possibly because of a read error. The chain carries TRBV10-2 and TRBJ2-7, with 8 bases matching TRBD1. CDR3 length: 11 residues. CDR1 is WSHSY and CDR2 is SAAADI in the germline V gene. The CDR3 loop reads CASRGTGRLHF. The CDR3 region has the DNA TGTGCCAGCAGAGGGACAGGTCGATTGCACTTC.

V gene TRBV10-3 combines with J gene TRBJ1-2; D possibly corresponds to TRBD1 (5 bases). The CDR3 spans 11 residues. Trimming removed 10 bases from V and 12 bases from J, with 18 bases in between. Germline-derived CDR1 and CDR2 are ENHRY and SYGVKD. Here the CDR3 reads CASRRDSGNTF. The CDR3 bases are TGTGCCAGCAGGCGGGACTCTGGAAACACCTTC.

This chain uses TRBV7-9 with TRBJ2-7, with TRBD1 matching 7 bases. The CDR3 spans 13 residues. V gave up 6 bases and J gave up 6 bases; unmatched junction bases: 8. Germline loops: CDR1 SEHNR, CDR2 FQNEAQ (reference sequence). This CDR3 is CASSFRQGAEQYF. As DNA, the CDR3 is TGTGCCAGCAGTTTCCGACAGGGCGCCGAGCAGTACTTC.

The CDR3 spells CSVGQTHNEQFF. Here the CDR3 DNA reads TGCAGCGTGGGACAGACGCACAATGAGCAGTTCTTC. The J gene is TRBJ2-1, the V gene TRBV29-1, with 7 positions matching TRBD1. The germline CDR1 and CDR2 sequences are SQVTM and ANQGSEA. The CDR3 has 12 amino acids. The V segment lost 6 bases and the J segment 5 bases; nucleotides outside the gene matches: 4.

The chain uses TRBV15 and TRBJ2-1, with 9 nucleotides matching TRBD2. Trimming cost V 1 base and J 6 bases; bases outside gene matches: 10. The CDR3 has 17 amino acids. The V gene's germline CDR1 is LNHNV and CDR2 YYDKDF (reference sequence). CDR3 nucleotides: TGTGCCACCAGCAGAGCGGGTAGCGGGAGACGAATCAATGAGCAGTTCTTC. It encodes CATSRAGSGRRINEQFF.

The chain is built from TRBV7-2 and TRBJ2-7, with TRBD1 matching 9 bases. CDR3 length equals 11 residues. The trim removed 5 bases at V and 12 bases at J, leaving 5 bases unmatched. Germline values: CDR1 SGHTA, CDR2 FQGNSA. The CDR3 nucleotides read TGTGCCAGCAGCCAGGGACAGGGCCCGTACTTC. Amino acids: CASSQGQGPYF.

The CDR3 reads CASSSKTGANVLTF. In nucleotides, the CDR3 is TGTGCCAGCAGCTCGAAGACAGGGGCCAACGTCCTGACTTTC. The genes are TRBV7-9 and TRBJ2-6; D not certain. This CDR3 is 14 amino acids long. Germline CDR1 reads SEHNR; CDR2 reads FQNEAQ (reference sequence). With 4 bases removed from V and 4 bases from J, the gap between germline ends came to 8 bases.

This chain connects TRBV30 to TRBJ2-7; TRBD1 matches at 12 bases. Germline loops: CDR1 GTSNPN, CDR2 SVGIG (reference sequence). V was clipped by 0 bases and J by 4 bases; unmatched bases: 4. The CDR3 covers 15 residues. The CDR3 spells CAWSVWDRGLYEQYF. CDR3 in DNA: TGTGCCTGGAGTGTTTGGGACAGGGGGCTGTACGAGCAGTACTTC.

This clonotype was detected many times. A read error may explain this, as a much larger clone is one base away. V gene TRBV7-2 combines with J gene TRBJ1-5; D is unclear. The germline V gene has CDR1 SGHTA and CDR2 FQGNSA. The CDR3 length is 13 residues. The CDR3 is CASSLLANRPQHF. The CDR3 coding sequence is TGTGCCAGCAGCTTACTCGCCAATCGGCCCCAGCATTTT. The full variable domain, with the rest looked up from reference TRBV7-2 and TRBJ1-5, is GAGVSQSPSNKVTEKGKDVELRCDPISGHTALYWYRQSLGQGLEFLIYFQGNSAPDKSGLPSDRFSAERTGGSVSTLTIQRTQQEDSAVYLCASSLLANRPQHFGDGTRLSIL.

This clonotype was seen a few times. This CDR3 is CASSTGQVIPETQYF. DNA for the CDR3: TGTGCCAGCAGCACGGGACAGGTGATACCGGAGACCCAGTACTTC. This chain connects TRBV5-6 to TRBJ2-5; TRBD1 matches 8 bases. The trim removed 4 bases at V and 5 bases at J, leaving 10 bases unmatched. Germline V gene data show CDR1 as SGHDT and CDR2 as YYEEEE. This CDR3 is 15 amino acids long.

The gene calls are TRBV10-3 and TRBJ1-3, with TRBD1 matching 7 bases. The CDR3 is 16 residues long. Germline trimming cut 2 bases from V and 4 bases from J; bases unmatched to any gene: 8. In germline, CDR1 is ENHRY, CDR2 SYGVKD. Here the CDR3 reads CAISERQGSEGNTIYF. CDR3 coding DNA: TGTGCCATCAGTGAGAGACAGGGATCTGAAGGAAACACCATATATTTT.

The V and J genes are TRBV2 and TRBJ1-5, with 7 bases aligning to TRBD1. Germline assignment: CDR1 SNHLY and CDR2 FYNNEI. V was pared by 6 bases and J by 2 bases, with 10 bases of the junction left unmatched. The CDR3 sequence is 16 residues long. The CDR3 sequence: CASREDRRVGNQPQHF. The CDR3 DNA sequence: TGTGCCAGCAGAGAGGACAGGCGAGTAGGCAATCAGCCCCAGCATTTT.

This clonotype was detected only a few times. This chain uses TRBV7-3 with TRBJ2-7, with D unclear. V lost 3 bases and J lost 2, with 17 bases in between. Germline assignment: CDR1 SGHTA and CDR2 FQGTGA. This CDR3 is 16 amino acids long. The CDR3 DNA follows: TGTGCCAGCAGCTTGGATTGGGTCAGGAAACCCTACGAGCAGTACTTC. Translated, it gives CASSLDWVRKPYEQYF.

Comment on this clonotype: Its ends do not fully match the called genes, so a read error is possible. The rearrangement links TRBV10-3 to TRBJ2-5, with D perhaps TRBD1 (5 bases). The germline CDR1 and CDR2 sequences are ENHRY and SYGVKD. The CDR3 length is 14 residues. In DNA, the CDR3 is TGTGCCAGCAGTGAAAGGTCAGGGCGGGAGACCCAGTACTTC. Encoded protein: CASSERSGRETQYF.

This clonotype was observed at least ten times. The gene calls are TRBV7-2 and TRBJ1-5; 9 nucleotides agree with TRBD1. The CDR3 consists of 14 residues. Trimming cost V 4 bases and J 5 bases; bases outside gene matches: 3. Per the germline V gene, CDR1 is SGHTA and CDR2 is FQGNSA. CDR3 in amino acids: CASSYGQGYQPQHF. For the CDR3, the DNA is TGTGCCAGCAGCTACGGACAGGGGTATCAGCCCCAGCATTTT.

This clonotype appeared a few times. V usage is TRBV4-3 and J usage is TRBJ1-2, with D possibly being TRBD1 (6 bases). The CDR3 runs 17 residues. V was pared by 0 bases and J by 2 bases, with 16 bases between. Germline values: CDR1 LGHNA, CDR2 YSLEER. Written as DNA, the CDR3 is TGCGCCAGCAGCCAAGATCCCGCAGGGGACTTCAACTATGGCTACACCTTC. This sequence encodes CASSQDPAGDFNYGYTF.